This T cell receptor beta chain was sequenced during a study of CD8 T cells in ankylosing spondylitis. Details on this clonotype: Its antigen is not identified.

The germline V and J ends were trimmed by 2 bases and 4 bases, with 8 bases remaining between them. This CDR3 has 14 amino acids. Study findings and constraints: Among TCR beta sequences, a motif of eight or nine highly homologous variants appeared characteristic of ankylosing spondylitis blood. Relatively rare in peripheral blood, disease-linked clones were also CD8+.

Generation of TCR beta libraries employed quantitative 5'-RACE incorporating molecular barcodes. MiXCR, applied by TCRdb to the 5' RACE reads, yields one record per CDR3 protein. The profile shows approximately 200,000 distinct CDR3 sequences, roughly 13% of them singletons. The chain has TRBV12-3 or TRBV12-4 and TRBJ1-4; D gene ambiguous. The sample was blood, either unsorted or a sorted T cell fraction (not recorded which). The sequence was obtained from a male donor with ankylosing spondylitis or in good health (not recorded which). The CDR3 coding sequence is TGTGCCAGCAGTTTATGGGAACATAATGAAAAACTGTTTTTT. As protein: CASSLWEHNEKLFF.